This is a list of T cell receptor beta chains from one sample in a study of cytomegalovirus exposure and HLA in healthy donors. Method: immunoSEQ multiplex PCR; TCRdb's copy keeps in-frame clones and lacks some. The sample lists some 200,000 clones, around 83% occurring once. The sample consisted of PBMCs. The origin of the receptors is a woman aged 25 to 39 in good health and CMV-seropositive. Each CDR3 is given with its conserved first and last residue. The D gene is left open where the match is weak. Clone size is shown for a subset of rows, as once, few, many or a class of expanded clone.

NA | NA | TRBJ1-1 | TRBV7-9 | TGTGCCAGCAGCTTAATGGGAGGGACTGAAGCTTTCTTT | CASSLMGGTEAFF
NA | TRBD1 | TRBJ1-1 | TRBV6-5 | TGTGCCAGCAGCCAGGGGGTCACGACTGAAGCTTTCTTT | CASSQGVTTEAFF
NA | TRBD1 | TRBJ1-3 | TRBV15 | TGTGCCACCAGCACCGGACAGGGATCATCTGGAAACACCATATATTTT | CATSTGQGSSGNTIYF
few | TRBD1 | TRBJ2-7 | TRBV14 | TGTGCCAGCAGCCAGGACAGGACAGATGGGCAGTACTTC | CASSQDRTDGQYF
NA | NA | TRBJ1-4 | TRBV2 | TGTGCCAGCAGTGTAGTGGAAAAACTGTTTTTT | CASSVVEKLFF
NA | NA | TRBJ1-2 | TRBV27 | TGTGCCAGCAAGTGGCAGGGGTCCCACTATGGCTACACCTTC | CASKWQGSHYGYTF
NA | NA | TRBJ1-2 | TRBV19 | TGTGCCAGTAGTATATCTGGCCCAACAGGGATCTATGGCTACACCTTC | CASSISGPTGIYGYTF
NA | NA | TRBJ1-4 | TRBV30 | TGTGCCTGGAGTCAAGGGCAGGGTAGCGGAAAACTGTTTTTT | CAWSQGQGSGKLFF
few | TRBD1 | TRBJ1-5 | TRBV5-1 | TGCGCCAGGTCGGACAGGGGACGAAGCAATCAGCCCCAGCATTTT | CARSDRGRSNQPQHF
NA | TRBD1 | TRBJ2-5 | TRBV25-1 | TGTGCCAGCAGTGAATCGATGGGGACAGGGGTCGAGACCCAGTACTTC | CASSESMGTGVETQYF
few | NA | TRBJ2-7 | TRBV29-1 | TGCAGCGTTGAATATTTCTACGAGCAGTACTTC | CSVEYFYEQYF
NA | NA | TRBJ1-1 | TRBV28 | TGTGCCAGCAGTTTGAGGGGGAATGAAGCTTTCTTT | CASSLRGNEAFF
once | NA | TRBJ2-5 | TRBV5-1 | TGCGCCAGCAGCTTGGGGTCGACAGAACAAGAGACCCAGTACTTC | CASSLGSTEQETQYF
NA | NA | TRBJ2-7 | TRBV2 | TGTGCCACCGGGACCTACGAGCAGTACTTC | CATGTYEQYF
NA | NA | TRBJ1-1 | TRBV29-1 | TGCAGCGTTGAAGCTGGGCTGAACACTGAAGCTTTCTTT | CSVEAGLNTEAFF
once | TRBD1 | TRBJ2-7 | TRBV27 | TGTGCCACCCTCGACAGGGGGAATTTCTACGAGCAGTACTTC | CATLDRGNFYEQYF
NA | NA | TRBJ1-2 | TRBV6-5 | TGTGCCAGCAGGCAGACCCAGGGGAATGGCTACACCTTC | CASRQTQGNGYTF
NA | NA | TRBJ1-1 | TRBV29-1 | TGCAGCGTAGACAGGAGCACTGAAGCTTTCTTT | CSVDRSTEAFF
NA | NA | TRBJ1-1 | TRBV9 | TGTGCCAGCAGCGTAGATAGTCGGGAGGCCGAGGGCACTGAAGCTTTCTTT | CASSVDSREAEGTEAFF
NA | NA | TRBJ1-2 | TRBV6-6 | TGTGCCAGCAGTTTAGTACTACAGGACTACACCTTC | CASSLVLQDYTF
many | TRBD2 | TRBJ2-7 | TRBV28 | TGTGCCAGCAGTTTATTAACTAGCGGGAGGGGCTACGAGCAGTACTTC | CASSLLTSGRGYEQYF
NA | TRBD1 | TRBJ1-1 | TRBV10-3 | TGTGCCATCAGAGGCGGACAGGGCCCTGAAGCTTTCTTT | CAIRGGQGPEAFF
NA | NA | TRBJ2-3 | TRBV6-1 | TGTGCCAGCAGTAGACTGACCGCTAGCACAGATACGCAGTATTTT | CASSRLTASTDTQYF
NA | TRBD1 | TRBJ1-2 | TRBV7-2 | TGTGCCAGCAGCCCGGCAGGGGGTTACTATGGCTACACCTTC | CASSPAGGYYGYTF
NA | NA | TRBJ1-1 | TRBV5-1 | TGCGCCAGCAGCCAGGACACTGAAGCTTTCTTT | CASSQDTEAFF
NA | TRBD2 | TRBJ2-1 | TRBV29-1 | TGCAGCGTAGGCCGGGACTACTACAATGAGCAGTTCTTC | CSVGRDYYNEQFF
NA | TRBD1 | TRBJ1-5 | TRBV30 | TGTGCCTGGAGTGTACGGGGACAGGGATATCAGCCCCAGCATTTT | CAWSVRGQGYQPQHF
NA | NA | TRBJ2-7 | TRBV27 | TGTGCCAGCAGTTTATACGTGGGGGGCTCCTACGAGCAGTACTTC | CASSLYVGGSYEQYF
NA | TRBD1 | TRBJ1-2 | TRBV6-1 | TGTGCCAGCACTGGACAGGAGGGTAGGGGCTACACCTTC | CASTGQEGRGYTF
NA | NA | TRBJ1-3 | TRBV9 | TGTGCCAGCAGTCCTACAGCCCCGAGCTCTGGAAACACCATATATTTT | CASSPTAPSSGNTIYF